Included here is one TCR beta chain sequence, with context. Among the unsorted PBMC samples, replicate PCRs used about 280 ng DNA, 25,000 to 35,000 T cell genomes. Scientists sequenced DNA from unsorted PBMC on ten immunoSEQ deep assay plates. TCRdb's table, derived via immunoSEQ multiplex PCR, lists solely in-frame clones and lacks some. This table holds 450,000 or so clones, roughly three quarters found once. The sample is drawn from a study of shared clonotypes between healthy human individuals. Looked up from germline, CDR1 is SGHAT and CDR2 is FQNNGV. The CDR3 extends over 11 amino acids. The ends were cut back, 5 bases at V and 7 bases at J, with 6 bases in the middle.

This clonotype originated in a woman in her 40s in good health. Some clones in this sample may be carry-over from other donors' samples. The chain uses TRBV11-2 and TRBJ2-1, with D hard to call. Specimen: PBMCs. CDR3 sequence reads: CASSRINEQFF. CDR3 coding DNA: TGTGCCAGCAGCCGGATAAATGAGCAGTTCTTC.